This T cell receptor beta chain stems from a study of blood T cells in healthy people across ages (dated by TCRdb to about 2015). Turning to the overall study: In model experiments, roughly one uniquely barcoded TCR beta cDNA molecule per two T cells was captured by template switching. Using deep sequencing normalized with unique cDNA molecular identifiers, the study measured how TCR beta repertoire diversity changes with age. The donors were split into four age groups: young (average about 16 years), middle-aged (around 40), aged (roughly 60) and long-lived (about 74). To avoid experimental bias, donors of different ages were spread randomly across the sequencing lanes. Two additional independent replicas of 1 million unique cDNA reads from the same blood draw were analyzed for two donors (one aged 18 to 29 and one aged 80 or older).

Systemically healthy Caucasian individuals from Russia, 35 to 40 in total and aged roughly 6 to 100 years, were included as donors. Each donor gave 8 to 10 milliliters of peripheral blood, collected into EDTA-treated Vacutainer tubes. Ficoll-Paque density-gradient centrifugation was used to isolate PBMCs, with at least 6 million per sample. Total RNA, at least 6 micrograms per sample, was extracted from PBMCs with Trizol reagent. The percentages of naive CD45RAhigh/CD27high T cells were determined by flow cytometry on a PBMC aliquot from every donor. Concerning this clonotype itself: Which antigen it targets is not known. No per-base quality is available; no much larger clone lies one base away.

Study-wide findings and limitations: Because the CMV infection status of the donors was unknown, age-related changes in expanded clonotypes may potentially have been confounded. Compared with the aged group, the long-lived group had more naive CD4+ T cells, fewer expanded clones and increased TCR diversity, suggesting age selection. As age increased, observed TCR beta diversity per million T cells dropped in a roughly linear way, and a significant reduction was already evident by age about 40. Estimates of total diversity from one million sequenced T cells were regarded as lower bounds and underestimates. Bulk unsorted PBMC profiling prevented conclusive comparison of naive and antigen-experienced compartments. A strong correlation was found between observed TCR beta diversity and the percentage of naive T cells measured by flow cytometry.

The protocol used for the library was 5' RACE. The instrument was an Illumina HiSeq 2500. A second PCR of roughly 6 to 11 cycles was run with a J-beta primer mix and a sample-barcoded 5' primer. Each TCR beta cDNA molecule received a unique molecular identifier from a template-switch 5' adaptor carrying 12 random nucleotides. Each sample yielded at least 2.5 million CDR3-containing paired-end reads. All of the RNA was converted into first-strand cDNA using the Mint cDNA synthesis kit, with a TRBC-specific oligonucleotide serving as the primer. Following uracil-DNA glycosylase treatment, all cDNA underwent a first 18-cycle PCR with the universal primers M1SS and BC2_uni_R. Regarding the original processing steps: For normalization, 1 million high-quality reads, each with a distinct molecular identifier, were randomly selected from each sample. Instead of being binned into consensus sequences, reads that shared molecular identifiers were thrown out. MiTCR, set to a Q25 quality threshold and the strictest error-elimination algorithm, was used for CDR3 identification, clonotype clustering and error correction. A nonparametric unseen species model using Euler transformation provided a lower-bound estimate of total TCR beta diversity. The raw public data were reprocessed by TCRdb itself: fastp quality trimming at Q25, MiXCR clonotype calling, in-frame beta chains only. Identical CDR3 proteins give one entry, which carries the most common genes and DNA. TCRdb's processing, not the authors' own work, is the source of the V and J calls. Present in this sample are about 1.5 million distinct CDR3 sequences, 42% of which were seen just once. The biggest ten clones account for about 4.1% of the sample.

Relative to germline, V is 4 bases shorter and J is 6 bases shorter, with 16 bases between their ends. The cysteine opens and the phenylalanine closes a CDR3 of 14 amino acids. Of the read, only the CDR3 DNA is kept; its 42 bases are in frame from base 1. Based on the germline V gene, the CDR1 and CDR2 sequences are SGHRS and YFSETQ. This chain joins TRBV5-1 to TRBJ1-1, and possibly TRBD1, on 5 matching bases. The sample taken for sequencing was blood. This sequence was found in a woman between 18 and 29 years old in good health. For the CDR3, the sequence is CASSVVEGKAEAFF. In nucleotide form, the sequence is TGCGCCAGCAGCGTGGTAGAGGGGAAGGCTGAAGCTTTCTTT.